The source of this TCR beta chain is a study of cytomegalovirus exposure and HLA in healthy donors. V lost 4 bases, J lost 3 bases, and 6 bases stayed unmatched. Looked up from germline, CDR1 is SGDLS and CDR2 is YYNGEE. This CDR3 region has 15 residues. PCR primers comprised 60 Vbeta and 13 Jbeta primers. The assay was immunoSEQ multiplex PCR, and TCRdb's table has in-frame clones only and misses some. The sample contains just over 150,000 clones, approximately 80% of which appear only once. The chain joins TRBV9 to TRBJ1-5; 8 bases are shared with TRBD1. The clonotype was recovered from a man aged 18 to 30 in good health and CMV-seronegative. Sequenced: PBMCs. The CDR3 reads CASSTTGAPNQPQHF. CDR3 nucleotides: TGTGCCAGCAGCACGACAGGGGCTCCCAATCAGCCCCAGCATTTT.